This entry concerns a single T cell receptor (beta chain). The data derive from a study of blood T cell repertoires in COVID-19. Study in general: Acute and convalescent COVID-19 specimens originated in the United States, Italy and Spain. T cells, B-cell-depleted T cells, or PBMCs provided the cDNA or gDNA that served as material.

The CDR3 is 14 residues long. Germline CDR1 and CDR2: SGHKS and YYEKEE (reference sequence). The V and J ends lost 0 bases and 3 bases, in that order; junction bases with no gene match: 2. Here immunoSEQ multiplex PCR was the method, and the copy in TCRdb shows in-frame clones only, minus some. Found here are almost 400,000 clones, 70% to 90% of them singletons; the top ten hold over 2%. Patients at the Seattle site were enrolled during active infection and followed longitudinally. This rearrangement joins TRBV5-5 to TRBJ2-7, with 8 bases lining up with TRBD1. The sequence was obtained from an older woman with COVID-19, enrolled during active disease. Input material: peripheral blood. This chain's CDR3 is CASSLVGQGYEQYF. CDR3 in DNA: TGTGCCAGCAGCTTGGTAGGACAGGGCTACGAGCAGTACTTC. Using reference TRBV5-5 and TRBJ2-7 for the parts outside the CDR3, the full variable domain is DAGVTQSPTHLIKTRGQQVTLRCSPISGHKSVSWYQQVLGQGPQFIFQYYEKEERGRGNFPDRFSARQFPNYSSELNVNALLLGDSALYLCASSLVGQGYEQYFGPGTRLTVT.